These T cell receptor beta chains were read from a single sample in a study of molecular identifiers for immune sequencing clone quantification. Using its own MiXCR run on the PCR reads, TCRdb lists one record per CDR3 protein. This table has about half a million distinct CDR3 sequences, 20% to 25% appearing once. The sample comprised naive CD8+ T cells from blood, with Jurkat cell RNA spiked in. All receptors come from a human donor in good health. Some libraries in this study had Jurkat cell RNA spiked in. Each CDR3 is given with its conserved first and last residue. A D gene is named only where the DNA matches it firmly. Expanded clones are given a class, and other clones once, few, many or no size at all.

J,D,length,V,size,CDR3,DNA
TRBJ2-2,-,17,TRBV2,few,CASSELRARRGSGELFF,TGTGCCAGCAGTGAACTCCGGGCCCGACGAGGGTCCGGGGAGCTGTTTTTT
TRBJ2-7,TRBD1,17,TRBV27,many,CASSFAPGTVQVYEQYF,TGTGCCAGCAGTTTCGCCCCCGGGACAGTACAAGTCTACGAGCAGTACTTC
TRBJ1-1,TRBD1,16,TRBV7-9,-,CASSSNNDRVHTEAFF,TGTGCCAGCAGTTCTAATAACGACAGGGTTCACACTGAAGCTTTCTTT
TRBJ1-1,-,12,TRBV7-3,-,CASSSQGQEAFF,TGTGCCAGCAGCTCCCAAGGACAGGAAGCTTTCTTT
TRBJ2-7,-,12,TRBV10-3,many,CAISDVIYEQYF,TGTGCCATCAGTGACGTGATATACGAGCAGTACTTC
TRBJ2-7,-,15,TRBV4-3,-,CASSFQGRRRDEQCF,TGCGCCAGCAGCTTCCAGGGGCGCAGGCGGGACGAGCAGTGCTTC
TRBJ1-1,-,15,TRBV7-2,many,CASSFGGGLNTEAFF,TGTGCCAGCAGCTTTGGGGGAGGCTTGAACACTGAAGCTTTCTTT
TRBJ2-7,TRBD1,15,TRBV4-1,many,CASSQETGGSYEQYF,TGCGCCAGCAGCCAAGAAACAGGGGGGTCCTACGAGCAGTACTTC
TRBJ1-1,-,12,TRBV11-2,few,CASFLMNTEAFF,TGTGCCAGCTTCTTGATGAACACTGAAGCTTTCTTT
TRBJ2-7,-,12,TRBV29-1,many,CSVVWQGNEQYF,TGCAGCGTTGTATGGCAGGGGAACGAGCAGTACTTC
TRBJ2-7,TRBD2,15,TRBV6-2/TRBV6-3,many,CASRPGTSGSYEQYF,TGTGCCAGCAGGCCCGGGACTAGCGGATCCTACGAGCAGTACTTC
TRBJ2-3,-,16,TRBV2,-,CASSEAGGQLRDTQYF,TGTGCCAGCAGTGAAGCTGGCGGTCAATTGAGGGATACGCAGTATTTT
TRBJ2-1,TRBD2,14,TRBV19,few,CASSIVSGRHEQFF,TGTGCCAGTAGTATAGTTTCCGGGAGGCATGAGCAGTTCTTC
TRBJ2-2,-,16,TRBV20-1,many,CSARDPRRANTGELFF,TGCAGTGCTAGAGATCCGCGCAGGGCGAACACCGGGGAGCTGTTTTTT
TRBJ2-2,-,14,TRBV4-1,many,CASSQTKNTGELFF,TGCGCCAGCAGCCAGACAAAGAACACCGGGGAGCTGTTTTTT
TRBJ2-2,-,15,TRBV5-1,-,CASSFGLGGTGELFF,TGCGCCAGCAGCTTTGGACTGGGAGGTACCGGGGAGCTGTTTTTT
TRBJ2-5,TRBD2,15,TRBV6-6,-,CASSAGALRGETQYF,TGTGCCAGTTCAGCGGGGGCTTTGCGGGGAGAGACCCAGTACTTC
TRBJ2-7,TRBD2,19,TRBV7-2,-,CASSLESQLAGMIDYEQYF,TGTGCCAGCAGCTTAGAGTCCCAGCTAGCGGGAATGATAGACTACGAGCAGTACTTC
TRBJ2-5,-,14,TRBV20-1,-,CSASSGATQETQYF,TGCAGTGCTTCCTCAGGGGCTACCCAAGAGACCCAGTACTTC
TRBJ2-3,TRBD2,17,TRBV6-2/TRBV6-3,many,CASKLARASGDADTQYF,TGTGCCAGCAAGTTAGCAAGGGCTAGCGGGGACGCAGATACGCAGTATTTT
TRBJ2-1,-,17,TRBV6-2/TRBV6-3,few,CASRPWQGPSVHNEQFF,TGTGCCAGCAGACCCTGGCAAGGTCCTAGCGTTCACAATGAGCAGTTCTTC
TRBJ1-2,-,16,TRBV19,once,CASSTFDSSESFGYTF,TGTGCCAGTAGTACGTTCGACTCCTCCGAGTCCTTTGGCTACACCTTC
TRBJ1-2,TRBD1,15,TRBV4-1,-,CASSLQGAENYGYTF,TGCGCCAGCAGCCTTCAGGGGGCGGAGAACTATGGCTACACCTTC
TRBJ2-3,TRBD1,14,TRBV10-3,-,CAVSPQGPTDTQYF,TGTGCCGTCAGCCCACAGGGGCCGACAGATACGCAGTATTTT
TRBJ2-7,TRBD2,16,TRBV20-1,many,CSARDQGLAFPYEQYF,TGCAGTGCTAGAGATCAGGGACTAGCATTTCCCTACGAGCAGTACTTC
TRBJ1-1,-,13,TRBV13,few,CASSHQRYTEAFF,TGTGCCAGCAGCCATCAGAGATACACTGAAGCTTTCTTT
TRBJ2-7,-,16,TRBV3-1,-,CASSQDRAGHPYEQYF,TGTGCCAGCAGCCAAGATAGGGCAGGTCATCCCTACGAGCAGTACTTC